This T cell receptor (beta chain) was profiled in a study of shared clonotypes between healthy human individuals. Points from the study as a whole: Blood alone was sampled, and tissue repertoires likely differ. Naive subsets generally exceeded memory subsets in estimated richness. A small donor pool kept down the genetic and exposure-history diversity that was represented.

The study drew its donors from healthy HIV-negative adults without recent acute infections or vaccinations. With regard to this clone: As yet, its antigen is unknown.

The assay was immunoSEQ multiplex PCR, and TCRdb's table has in-frame clones only and misses some. This sample has approximately 2.5 million clones; more than 90% occur once, and the top ten carry about 0.13%. CDR1 and CDR2 from the germline V gene are MGHRA and YSYEKL. The V segment lost 4 bases and the J segment 2 bases; nucleotides outside the gene matches: 1. The CDR3 consists of 14 residues. Sequencing was performed on naive CD4+ T cells sorted from blood. The subset is: CD45RA+ positively selected. The origin of this receptor is a man aged 18 to 35 in good health. This chain links TRBV4-1 with TRBJ2-3; the match to TRBD2 covers 9 bases. CDR3 sequence reads: CASSLGLATDTQYF. The CDR3 DNA sequence: TGCGCCAGCAGCCTGGGACTAGCCACAGATACGCAGTATTTT.